One sample yielded the 32 T cell receptor beta chains listed below, sequenced in a study of T-cell reconstitution after alpha-beta-depleted transplantation in children. Unique molecular identifiers tagged the TCRbeta library. TCRdb ran MiXCR on the PCR reads and lists one entry per CDR3 protein. This repertoire shows around 380,000 distinct CDR3 sequences, 11% found once; its top ten account for approximately 5%. The specimen comprised PBMCs from the stem cell graft donor, sampled from the stem cell graft. Receptor source: a human donor who donated a stem cell graft to a child with acute myeloid leukemia.

This clonotype was counted only a few times. The V call is TRBV7-2, the J call TRBJ2-2; weak D call: TRBD2 (6 bases). V was clipped by 2 bases and J by 6 bases, with 13 bases between them. Germline V gives CDR1 SGHTA, CDR2 FQGNSA. The CDR3 has 15 amino acids. CDR3 bases: TGTGCCAGCAGCTTAATCGCGGGATTAGCCGGGGAGCTGTTTTTT. This gives the protein CASSLIAGLAGELFF.

The genes are TRBV5-4 and TRBJ1-1, with D tentatively TRBD1 (6 bases). Trimming removed 0 bases from V and 7 bases from J, with 22 bases in between. CDR3 length equals 17 residues. CDR1 and CDR2 from the germline V gene are SGHNT and YYREEE (reference sequence). The CDR3 nucleotides are TGTGCCAGCAGCTTGGGGGCCGGGGGCCACCCGGTCGGTGAAGCTTTCTTT. Its translation: CASSLGAGGHPVGEAFF.

This clonotype was counted at least ten times. The rearrangement joins TRBV6-1 to TRBJ2-7, with D perhaps given as TRBD1 or TRBD2 (5 bases each). There are 15 residues in the CDR3. V was shortened by 0 bases and J by 4 bases, with 13 bases between the two germline ends. CDR1 and CDR2 (germline): MNHNS, SASEGT. This chain's CDR3 is CASSEAGAGLYEQYF. Here the CDR3 DNA reads TGTGCCAGCAGTGAAGCCGGGGCAGGTTTATACGAGCAGTACTTC.

This clonotype was counted ten times or more. The rearrangement uses TRBV20-1 and TRBJ2-5; no reliable D call. The ends were cut back, 5 bases at V and 5 bases at J, with 9 bases in the middle. CDR3 size: 11 residues. Germline CDR1 and CDR2: DFQATT and SNEGSKA (reference sequence). This chain's CDR3 is CSAEDGETQYF. Here the CDR3 DNA reads TGCAGTGCTGAAGATGGTGAGACCCAGTACTTC.

The V call is TRBV9, the J call TRBJ2-1; D is perhaps TRBD2 (5 bases). Trimming removed 3 bases from V and 11 bases from J, with 12 bases in between. Germline lookup yields CDR1 SGDLS and CDR2 YYNGEE. There are 12 residues in the CDR3. The CDR3 region has the DNA TGTGCCAGCAGCGACCGGAGGATGCAGCAGTTCTTC. This gives the protein CASSDRRMQQFF.

V and J are TRBV20-1 and TRBJ2-1, with TRBD2 identical over 10 bases. Trimming took 6 bases from V and 2 from J; bases not matched to a gene: 10. This CDR3 spans 16 amino acids. Germline-derived CDR1 and CDR2 are DFQATT and SNEGSKA (reference sequence). CDR3 in amino acids: CSARPGTSVTYNEQFF. As DNA, the CDR3 is TGCAGTGCCAGACCCGGGACTAGCGTTACCTACAATGAGCAGTTCTTC.

A few counts support this clonotype. The CDR3 is CASSQSWSGELFF. In DNA, the CDR3 is TGTGCCAGCAGCCAGAGCTGGAGCGGGGAGCTGTTTTTT. The rearrangement uses TRBV14 and TRBJ2-2; D is ambiguous. V was clipped by 3 bases and J by 7 bases, with 9 bases between them. There are 13 residues in the CDR3. Per the germline V gene, CDR1 is SGHDN and CDR2 is FVKESK.

The chain is built from TRBV12-3 or TRBV12-4 and TRBJ1-2; TRBD1 agrees at 8 bases. CDR3 size: 14 residues. Trimming removed 8 bases from V and 3 bases from J; junction bases left unmatched: 8. The CDR3 spells CASGTRGPDYGYTF. CDR3 in DNA: TGTGCCAGCGGAACCAGGGGGCCCGACTATGGCTACACCTTC.

This clonotype was detected a few times. CDR3 amino acids: CASSLGGPVQETQYF. The CDR3 nucleotides are TGCGCCAGCAGCTTGGGTGGACCGGTACAAGAGACCCAGTACTTC. V gene TRBV5-1 combines with J gene TRBJ2-5; D is unclear. Germline loops: CDR1 SGHRS, CDR2 YFSETQ. V was cut by 0 bases and J by 2 bases, with 11 bases left in between. The CDR3 spans 15 residues.

Points on this clonotype: A much bigger clone sits one base away, suggesting this may be a read error. This rearrangement joins TRBV19 to TRBJ2-5; D could derive from TRBD1 or TRBD2 (5 bases each). CDR1 LNHDA and CDR2 SQIVND come from the germline V gene (reference sequence). The CDR3 runs to 14 residues. This CDR3 reads CASTIGTSRETQYF. CDR3 coding DNA: TGTGCCAGTACTATAGGGACCTCAAGAGAGACCCAGTACTTC.

This clonotype was counted many times. This chain joins TRBV5-1 and TRBJ2-1; D may be TRBD1 (5 bases). V was clipped by 0 bases and J by 5 bases, with 15 bases between them. The CDR3 totals 16 residues. Germline loops: CDR1 SGHRS, CDR2 YFSETQ. As DNA, the CDR3 is TGCGCCAGCAGCTTGGCCCCAGGGTCCCCCAACAATGAGCAGTTCTTC. Protein product: CASSLAPGSPNNEQFF.

This clonotype was found a few times. The chain joins TRBV12-3 or TRBV12-4 to TRBJ2-2; a weak D match, TRBD1 (6 bases). The CDR3 has 20 amino acids. Between the trimmed V and J ends, which lost 3 bases and 1 base, there was a span of 24 bases. CDR3 coding DNA: TGTGCCAGCAGTTTGTCCCCCCGGACAGTCGTCAATATGAACACCGGGGAGCTGTTTTTT. It translates to CASSLSPRTVVNMNTGELFF.

This chain joins TRBV6-9 and TRBJ2-2; D gene uncertain. This CDR3 has 15 amino acids. The V end lost 4 bases, the J end lost 0 bases, and 9 bases lay between the germline ends. Germline V gene data show CDR1 as MNHGY and CDR2 as SVAAGI. CDR3 residues: CASSLLGPNTGELFF. The CDR3 DNA is TGTGCCAGCAGTTTGCTAGGACCGAACACCGGGGAGCTGTTTTTT.

This clonotype was seen a few times. The V and J genes are TRBV20-1 and TRBJ2-4; TRBD1 agrees at 7 bases. The length of the CDR3 is 15 residues. Unmatched junction bases numbered 11, after V lost 3 bases and J lost 6 bases. Germline CDR1 reads DFQATT; CDR2 reads SNEGSKA (reference sequence). The CDR3 here is CSASEGAIDGNIQYF. Here the CDR3 DNA reads TGCAGTGCTAGTGAGGGGGCGATTGATGGAAACATTCAGTACTTC.

The J gene is TRBJ1-1, the V gene TRBV18, with D unclear. Trimming shortened V by 3 bases and J by 5 bases, and 7 bases separated the two germline ends. CDR3 length: 12 amino acids. Germline loops: CDR1 KGHSH, CDR2 LQKENI. CDR3 coding DNA: TGTGCCAGCTCACCGGTTTGGACTGAAGCTTTCTTT. This gives the protein CASSPVWTEAFF.

This sequence joins TRBV3-1 and TRBJ2-3; TRBD2 matches 11 bases. V lost 0 bases to trimming and J lost 5 bases; unmatched junction nucleotides: 10. Germline assignment: CDR1 LGHDT and CDR2 YNNKEL (reference sequence). This CDR3 spans 18 amino acids. The CDR3 nucleotides read TGTGCCAGCAGCCAAGATCTTAGCGGGGGGGCCGGAATAGATACGCAGTATTTT. Its translation is CASSQDLSGGAGIDTQYF.

This clonotype was detected only a few times. CDR3 coding DNA: TGTGCCACCAGCAGTCCGGGACTAGCGGGAGATCGGGGCAAAAACATTCAGTACTTC. This sequence encodes CATSSPGLAGDRGKNIQYF. This chain connects TRBV15 to TRBJ2-4, with 14 bases matching TRBD2. This CDR3 contains 19 residues. The germline V gene encodes CDR1 LNHNV and CDR2 YYDKDF (reference sequence). Unmatched junction bases numbered 10, after V lost 3 bases and J lost 3 bases.

This clonotype was picked up many times. The rearrangement joins TRBV29-1 to TRBJ2-7; a weak D match, TRBD1 (7 bases). Trimming took 7 bases from V and 2 from J, leaving 24 bases between them. Germline CDR1 SQVTM, CDR2 ANQGSEA. There are 16 residues in the CDR3. CDR3 nucleotide sequence: TGCAGCGCCGCCCAGGGGGGTGGTTATTCGCCCTACGAGCAGTACTTC. It encodes CSAAQGGGYSPYEQYF.

This clonotype was counted only a few times. The chain has TRBV7-9 and TRBJ2-3, with TRBD2 matching over 9 bases. Germline V lookup: CDR1 SEHNR, CDR2 FQNEAQ (reference sequence). The J segment lost 2 bases and the V segment lost 6 bases, leaving 6 bases of the junction unmatched. The CDR3 loop spans 15 amino acids. The CDR3 sequence: CASSLSGLATDTQYF. CDR3 DNA sequence: TGTGCCAGCAGTTTATCGGGACTAGCCACAGATACGCAGTATTTT.

This clonotype was picked up a small number of times. CDR3 sequence (DNA): TGCAGTGCTAGGCCGGGAAGGAGTGTCCACGAGCAGTACTTC. This translates into CSARPGRSVHEQYF. The chain links TRBV20-1 to TRBJ2-7; maybe TRBD2 (5 bases). The CDR3 extends over 14 amino acids. Trimming removed 3 bases at V and 5 bases at J, with 17 bases between. Per the germline V gene, CDR1 is DFQATT and CDR2 is SNEGSKA (reference sequence).

This clonotype has a handful of counts. V gene TRBV2 combines with J gene TRBJ1-2; no clear D. This CDR3 region has 15 residues. Between the trimmed V and J ends, which lost 6 bases and 1 base, there was a span of 15 bases. Germline V CDR1 and CDR2: SNHLY, FYNNEI. CDR3 nucleotide sequence: TGTGCCAGCAGGAGTACTAGCGGACTTAACTATGGCTACACCTTC. Protein product: CASRSTSGLNYGYTF.

Points on this clonotype: This could be a read error, since a much larger clone is one nucleotide away. The chain links TRBV27 to TRBJ2-7, with D perhaps TRBD1 (5 bases). Looked up from germline, CDR1 is MNHEY and CDR2 is SMNVEV (reference sequence). This CDR3 has 12 residues. The CDR3 region has the DNA TGTACCAGCAGTTATCAGGGTTCCGAGCAGTACTTC. It codes for CTSSYQGSEQYF.

The CDR3 DNA reads TGTGCCAGCAGCGCGACTATTAGCGGGTCCAATGAGCAGTTCTTC. Amino acids: CASSATISGSNEQFF. The chain couples TRBV7-3 to TRBJ2-1; 7 bases agree with TRBD2. V shed 5 bases, J shed 6 bases, and the junction held 10 bases outside the gene matches. Germline CDR1 SGHTA, CDR2 FQGTGA. CDR3 length: 15 residues.

The rearrangement joins TRBV5-1 to TRBJ2-5; 7 nucleotides align to TRBD1. CDR1 and CDR2 (germline): SGHRS, YFSETQ. Trimming removed 4 bases from V and 5 bases from J; junction bases left unmatched: 8. This CDR3 spans 14 amino acids. The CDR3 DNA follows: TGCGCCAGCAGCAGGGAGACAGGGTCGGAGACCCAGTACTTC. Translation: CASSRETGSETQYF. The full variable domain, with the rest looked up from reference TRBV5-1 and TRBJ2-5, is KAGVTQTPRYLIKTRGQQVTLSCSPISGHRSVSWYQQTPGQGLQFLFEYFSETQRNKGNFPGRFSGRQFSNSRSEMNVSTLELGDSALYLCASSRETGSETQYFGPGTRLLVL.

The sample holds many counts of this clonotype. DNA of the CDR3: TGTGCCAGCAGTTACCGTGTGAACACTGAAGCTTTCTTT. Amino acid sequence: CASSYRVNTEAFF. The chain has TRBV6-2 or TRBV6-3 and TRBJ1-1, with D unresolved. This CDR3 region has 13 residues. Germline V gene data show CDR1 as MNHEY and CDR2 as SVGEGT. V was cut by 2 bases and J by 0 bases, with 4 bases left in between.

This clonotype was observed at least ten times. The V call is TRBV27, the J call TRBJ2-1; D unclear. CDR1 is MNHEY, CDR2 SMNVEV, per germline (reference sequence). The CDR3 is 15 residues long. Trimming cost V 3 bases and J 8 bases, with 17 bases left between them. The CDR3 is CASSFIGFSTDEQFF. The CDR3 nucleotides read TGTGCCAGCAGTTTCATCGGCTTTTCTACAGATGAGCAGTTCTTC.

This clonotype was counted ten times or more. The genes are TRBV20-1 and TRBJ1-1; tentatively, D is TRBD1 (6 bases). The ends were cut back, 0 bases at V and 10 bases at J, with 18 bases in the middle. The CDR3 sequence is 14 residues long. CDR1 is DFQATT, CDR2 SNEGSKA, per germline (reference sequence). The CDR3 DNA reads as TGCAGTGCTAGAGATCGAGTCAGTCAGGGGCGAGCTTTCTTT. Translated: CSARDRVSQGRAFF.

This clonotype was detected only a few times. CDR3 region: CASSLSGTGGLNEQFF. The DNA of the CDR3 is TGTGCCAGCAGTCTTTCCGGGACAGGGGGGTTAAATGAGCAGTTCTTC. The J gene is TRBJ2-1, the V gene TRBV25-1; 11 bases map to TRBD1. CDR3 length: 16 amino acids. After removal of 5 bases from V and 7 bases from J, the junction contained 10 bases not matched to a gene. CDR1 and CDR2 from the germline V gene are MGHDK and SYGVNS.

A few counts support this clonotype. The gene calls are TRBV29-1 and TRBJ2-5; tentative D call: TRBD1 (5 bases). V gave up 1 base and J gave up 0 bases, with 6 bases separating them. This CDR3 is 13 amino acids long. Germline assignment: CDR1 SQVTM and CDR2 ANQGSEA. The chain's CDR3 is CSVEGQNQETQYF. CDR3 nucleotides: TGCAGCGTTGAAGGACAGAACCAAGAGACCCAGTACTTC.

V usage is TRBV5-1 and J usage is TRBJ2-6; possibly TRBD1 for D (6 bases). The CDR3 is 17 residues long. Germline loops: CDR1 SGHRS, CDR2 YFSETQ. The ends were cut back, 5 bases at V and 0 bases at J, with 15 bases in the middle. The CDR3 bases are TGCGCCAGCAGGCCCGGACAGACCCTCTCTGGGGCCAACGTCCTGACTTTC. Translated, it gives CASRPGQTLSGANVLTF.

A few counts support this clonotype. V is TRBV9 and J is TRBJ1-3, with TRBD1 matching 7 bases. CDR3 length: 16 residues. Germline values: CDR1 SGDLS, CDR2 YYNGEE. The V gene end was trimmed by 0 bases and the J gene end by 1 base; junction bases not matched to a gene: 4. CDR3 residues: CASSVEGARSGNTIYF. The CDR3 DNA reads as TGTGCCAGCAGCGTAGAGGGGGCTAGATCTGGAAACACCATATATTTT.

This clonotype was seen only a few times. The V call is TRBV15, the J call TRBJ2-1; possible D gene TRBD2, 5 bases. V was shortened by 6 bases and J by 10 bases, with 13 bases between the two germline ends. CDR1 and CDR2 from the germline V gene are LNHNV and YYDKDF (reference sequence). There are 12 residues in the CDR3. CDR3 residues: CATRTRGEEQFF. The DNA of the CDR3 is TGTGCCACCAGGACCCGGGGTGAGGAGCAGTTCTTC.